This T cell receptor beta chain was identified in a study of metastatic and nonmetastatic thyroid tumors. Study-wide results and limits: Compared with benign nodules, malignant thyroid tumors were reported to have significantly higher TCR beta diversity in both blood and tumor.

The CDR3 is 16 residues long. Germline-derived CDR1 and CDR2 are MGHRA and YSYEKL. TCRdb called clones again from the PCR reads with MiXCR. The top ten hold roughly a fifth of the sample, which has tens of thousands of clones, under 4.5% seen once. This clone was seen more than once but under ten times. The target antigen is unknown. It may be a read error: a sequence one base away is much more abundant. No treatment of any kind had been given to any patient before thyroid surgery. The sample consisted of blood. This sequence joins TRBV4-1 and TRBJ2-7; D ambiguous. This TCR was recovered from a female donor with papillary thyroid cancer or a benign thyroid nodule (not recorded which). Some clones in this sample may be carry-over from other donors' samples. Here the CDR3 reads CTSSYQLAGPNYEQYF. CDR3 nucleotide sequence: TGCACCAGCAGCTATCAGTTGGCCGGACCGAACTACGAGCAGTACTTC.